This T cell receptor beta chain was identified during a study of blood T cell repertoires in COVID-19. Study at large: Acute and convalescent COVID-19 samples came from the United States, Italy and Spain. PBMCs, B-cell-depleted T cells, or T cells provided the cDNA or gDNA that made up the material.

Ages ranged from about 18 to 89 years, with residence in about 23 US areas. Under the authors' procedure: Amplification of reference gene primers provided the estimated nucleated cell counts. The repertoire was sequenced with immunoSEQ multiplex PCR; TCRdb's copy has only in-frame clones and lacks some. The DNA was the basis for D and trimming; V, J and clone size are from that table. The sample carries 400,000 to 550,000 clones, about 85% recorded once. Material: PBMCs or T cells enriched from blood (not recorded which). This sequence originates from a woman between 18 and 30 years old with acute COVID-19.

CDR3 bases: TGCGCCAGCAGCCAACGGACTAGCGGGACGTACGAGCAGTACTTC. Translation: CASSQRTSGTYEQYF. J is TRBJ2-7 and V is TRBV4-3; 12 nucleotides match TRBD2. Germline-derived CDR1 and CDR2 are LGHNA and YSLEER. The V segment lost 2 bases and the J segment 4 bases; nucleotides outside the gene matches: 3. The CDR3 loop spans 15 amino acids.